The entry below gives a single T cell receptor (beta chain) sequence along with its context. What it recognizes is unknown. Random-hexamer reverse transcription was applied to about 0.5 to 1 ug RNA. Amplification of TCR beta CDR3 by immunoSEQ multiplex PCR spanned 54 Vbeta and 13 Jbeta. TCRdb analysed the immunoSEQ multiplex PCR reads with MiXCR anew, one entry per CDR3 protein. The repertoire consists of around 200,000 distinct CDR3 sequences, with around 95% occurring once and the leading ten covering 0.095% to 0.12%. This sample is drawn from a study of CD8 T cells in Susac syndrome. Study-wide results and caveats: The study conceded that its TCR sequencing and HLA analysis involved relatively few individuals.

This CDR3 has 14 amino acids. V was clipped by 2 bases and J by 6 bases, with 11 bases between them. The V gene's germline CDR1 is SGHAT and CDR2 FQNNGV. V is TRBV11-2 and J is TRBJ2-4, with D perhaps TRBD1 or TRBD2 (5 bases each). Sequencing was performed on CD4+ T cells from PBMCs. This receptor was taken from a human donor in good health. The CDR3 protein is CASSLQGPLNIQYF. CDR3 nucleotide sequence: TGTGCCAGCAGCTTACAGGGACCGTTAAACATTCAGTACTTC.